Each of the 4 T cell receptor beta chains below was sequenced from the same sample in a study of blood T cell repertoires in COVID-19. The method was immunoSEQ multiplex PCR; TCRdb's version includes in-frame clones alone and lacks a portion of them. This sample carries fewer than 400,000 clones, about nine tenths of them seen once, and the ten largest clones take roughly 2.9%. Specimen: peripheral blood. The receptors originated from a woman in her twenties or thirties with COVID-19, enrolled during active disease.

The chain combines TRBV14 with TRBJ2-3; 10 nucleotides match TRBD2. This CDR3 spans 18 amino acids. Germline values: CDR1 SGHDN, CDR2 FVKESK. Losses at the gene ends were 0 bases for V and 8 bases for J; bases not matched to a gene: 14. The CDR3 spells CASSQDRDGLAGVGTQYF. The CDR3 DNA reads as TGTGCCAGCAGCCAAGATCGGGACGGCCTAGCGGGAGTCGGTACGCAGTATTTT.

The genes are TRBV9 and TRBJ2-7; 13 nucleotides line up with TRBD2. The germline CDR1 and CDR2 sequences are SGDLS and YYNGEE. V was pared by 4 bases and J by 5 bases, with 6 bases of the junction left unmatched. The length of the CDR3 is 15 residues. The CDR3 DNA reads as TGTGCCAGCAGCCCCTGGACTAGCGGGAGCAACGAGCAGTACTTC. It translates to CASSPWTSGSNEQYF.

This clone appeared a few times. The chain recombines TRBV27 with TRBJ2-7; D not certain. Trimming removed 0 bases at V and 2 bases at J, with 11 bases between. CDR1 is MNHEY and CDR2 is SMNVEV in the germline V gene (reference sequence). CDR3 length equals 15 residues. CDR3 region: CASSLSVQFPYEQYF. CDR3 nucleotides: TGTGCCAGCAGTTTATCTGTTCAGTTTCCCTACGAGCAGTACTTC.

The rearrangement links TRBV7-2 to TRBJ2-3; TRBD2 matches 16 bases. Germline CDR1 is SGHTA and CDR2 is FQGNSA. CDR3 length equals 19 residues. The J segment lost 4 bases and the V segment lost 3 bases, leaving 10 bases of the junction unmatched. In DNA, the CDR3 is TGTGCCAGCAGCTTTAGATCAGGGACTAGCGGGAGGGCATCAGATACGCAGTATTTT. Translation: CASSFRSGTSGRASDTQYF.